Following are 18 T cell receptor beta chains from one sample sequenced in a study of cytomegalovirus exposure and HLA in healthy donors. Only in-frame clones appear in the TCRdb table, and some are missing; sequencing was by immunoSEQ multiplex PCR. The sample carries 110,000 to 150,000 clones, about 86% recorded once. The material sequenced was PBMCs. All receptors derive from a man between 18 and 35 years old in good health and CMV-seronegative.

CDR3 DNA sequence: TGTGCCAGCAGCGTAGACGGGACAGGGTATGGTGAGCAGTTCTTC. It translates to CASSVDGTGYGEQFF. The V call is TRBV9, the J call TRBJ2-1; 9 bases agree with TRBD1. The CDR3 is 15 residues long. V was clipped by 0 bases and J by 9 bases; unmatched bases: 7. Germline-derived CDR1 and CDR2 are SGDLS and YYNGEE. Full variable domain (outside the CDR3, taken from reference TRBV9 and TRBJ2-1): DSGVTQTPKHLITATGQRVTLRCSPRSGDLSVYWYQQSLDQGLQFLIQYYNGEERAKGNILERFSAQQFPDLHSELNLSSLELGDSALYFCASSVDGTGYGEQFFGPGTRLTVL.

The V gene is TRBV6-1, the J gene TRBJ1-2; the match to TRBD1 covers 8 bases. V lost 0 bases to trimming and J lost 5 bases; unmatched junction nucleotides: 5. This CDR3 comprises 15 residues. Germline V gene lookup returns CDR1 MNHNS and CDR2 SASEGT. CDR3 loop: CASSEAAGGLYGYTF. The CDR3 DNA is TGTGCCAGCAGTGAAGCGGCAGGGGGCTTGTATGGCTACACCTTC.

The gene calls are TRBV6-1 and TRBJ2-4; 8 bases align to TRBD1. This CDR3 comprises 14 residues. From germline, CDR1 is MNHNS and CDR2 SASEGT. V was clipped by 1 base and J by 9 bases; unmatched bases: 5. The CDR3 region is CASSEVSGGGIQYF. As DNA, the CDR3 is TGTGCCAGCAGTGAAGTCTCAGGGGGCGGCATTCAGTACTTC.

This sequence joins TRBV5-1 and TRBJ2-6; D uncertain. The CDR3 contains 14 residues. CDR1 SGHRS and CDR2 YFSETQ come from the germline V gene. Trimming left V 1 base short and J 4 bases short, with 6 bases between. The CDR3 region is CASSLFSGANVLTF. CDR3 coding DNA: TGCGCCAGCAGCTTGTTCTCCGGGGCCAACGTCCTGACTTTC.

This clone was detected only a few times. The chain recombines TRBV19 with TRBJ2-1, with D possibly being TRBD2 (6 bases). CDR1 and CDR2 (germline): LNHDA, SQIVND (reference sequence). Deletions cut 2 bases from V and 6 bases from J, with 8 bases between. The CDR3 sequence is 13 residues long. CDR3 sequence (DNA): TGTGCCAGTAGTATATCGGGGGTCAATGAGCAGTTCTTC. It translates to CASSISGVNEQFF.

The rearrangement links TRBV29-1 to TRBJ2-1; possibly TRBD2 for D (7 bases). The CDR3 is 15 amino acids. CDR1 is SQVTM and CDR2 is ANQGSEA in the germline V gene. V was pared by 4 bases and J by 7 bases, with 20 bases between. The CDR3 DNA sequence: TGCAGCGTTGGGTTAGCGGGCCGCCAGGGGAATGAGCAGTTCTTC. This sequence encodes CSVGLAGRQGNEQFF.

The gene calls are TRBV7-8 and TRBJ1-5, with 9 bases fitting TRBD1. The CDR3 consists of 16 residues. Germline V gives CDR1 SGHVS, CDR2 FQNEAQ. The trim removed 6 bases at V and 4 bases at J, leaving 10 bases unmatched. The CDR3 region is CASSSDRGNVNQPQHF. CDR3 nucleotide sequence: TGTGCCAGCAGTTCGGACAGGGGCAACGTTAATCAGCCCCAGCATTTT.

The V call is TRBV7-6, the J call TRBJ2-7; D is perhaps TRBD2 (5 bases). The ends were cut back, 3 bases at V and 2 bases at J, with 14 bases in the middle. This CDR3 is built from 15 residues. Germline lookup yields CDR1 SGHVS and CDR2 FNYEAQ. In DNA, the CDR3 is TGTGCCAGCAGCTTTAGAGGGAATGACCCCTACGAGCAGTACTTC. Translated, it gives CASSFRGNDPYEQYF.

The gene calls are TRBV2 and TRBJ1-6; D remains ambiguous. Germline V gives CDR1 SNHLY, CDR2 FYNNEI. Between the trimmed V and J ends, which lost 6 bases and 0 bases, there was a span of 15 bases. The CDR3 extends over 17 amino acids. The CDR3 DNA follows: TGTGCCAGCAGACGGGATCCCGGTGGCTCCTATAATTCACCCCTCCACTTT. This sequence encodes CASRRDPGGSYNSPLHF. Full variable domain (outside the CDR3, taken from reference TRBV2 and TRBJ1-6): EPEVTQTPSHQVTQMGQEVILRCVPISNHLYFYWYRQILGQKVEFLVSFYNNEISEKSEIFDDQFSVERPDGSNFTLKIRSTKLEDSAMYFCASRRDPGGSYNSPLHFGNGTRLTVT.

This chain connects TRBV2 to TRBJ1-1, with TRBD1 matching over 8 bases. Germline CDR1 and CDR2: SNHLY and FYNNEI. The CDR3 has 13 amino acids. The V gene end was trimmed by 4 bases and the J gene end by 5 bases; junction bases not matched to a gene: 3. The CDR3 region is CASSGQGLTEAFF. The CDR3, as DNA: TGTGCCAGCAGTGGACAGGGGTTAACTGAAGCTTTCTTT.

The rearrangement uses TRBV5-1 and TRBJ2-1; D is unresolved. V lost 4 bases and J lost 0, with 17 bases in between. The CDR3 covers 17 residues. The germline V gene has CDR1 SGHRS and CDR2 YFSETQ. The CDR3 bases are TGCGCCAGCAGCCTACATCTCAGGCAAAGCTCCTACAATGAGCAGTTCTTC. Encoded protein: CASSLHLRQSSYNEQFF.

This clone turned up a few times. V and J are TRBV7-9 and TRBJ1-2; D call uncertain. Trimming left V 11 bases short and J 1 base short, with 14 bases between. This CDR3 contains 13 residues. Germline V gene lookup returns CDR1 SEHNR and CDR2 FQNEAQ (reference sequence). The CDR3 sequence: CAGQDPFNYGYTF. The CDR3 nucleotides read TGTGCCGGGCAAGACCCTTTTAACTATGGCTACACCTTC.

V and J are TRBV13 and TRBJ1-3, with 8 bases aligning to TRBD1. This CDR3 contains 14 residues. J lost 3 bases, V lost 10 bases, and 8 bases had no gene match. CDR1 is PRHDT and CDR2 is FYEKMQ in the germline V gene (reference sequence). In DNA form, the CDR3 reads TGTGCCACCTTACTGGACAGGGTTGGAAACACCATATATTTT. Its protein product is CATLLDRVGNTIYF.

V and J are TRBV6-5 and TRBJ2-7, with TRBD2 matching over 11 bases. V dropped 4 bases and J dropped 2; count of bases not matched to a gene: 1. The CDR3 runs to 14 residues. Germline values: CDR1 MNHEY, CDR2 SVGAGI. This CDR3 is CASSSTSGTYEQYF. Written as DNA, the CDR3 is TGTGCCAGCAGTTCGACTAGCGGGACCTACGAGCAGTACTTC.

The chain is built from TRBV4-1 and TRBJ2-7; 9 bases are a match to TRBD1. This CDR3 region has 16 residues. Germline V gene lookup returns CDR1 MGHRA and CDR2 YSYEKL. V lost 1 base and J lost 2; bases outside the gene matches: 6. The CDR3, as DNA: TGCGCCAGCAGCCAAGTCTCGGGACAGGGACCCTACGAGCAGTACTTC. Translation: CASSQVSGQGPYEQYF.

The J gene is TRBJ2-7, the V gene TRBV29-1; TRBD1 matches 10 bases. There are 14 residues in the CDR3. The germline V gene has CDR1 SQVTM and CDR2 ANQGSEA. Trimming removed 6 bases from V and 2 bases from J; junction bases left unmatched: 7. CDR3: CSVVGQGKTYEQYF. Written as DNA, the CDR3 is TGCAGCGTGGTGGGACAGGGGAAAACCTACGAGCAGTACTTC.

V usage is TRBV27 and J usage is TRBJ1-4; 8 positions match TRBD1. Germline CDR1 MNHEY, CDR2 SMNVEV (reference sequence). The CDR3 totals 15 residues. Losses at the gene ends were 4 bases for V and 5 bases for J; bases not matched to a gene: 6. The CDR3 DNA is TGTGCCAGCAGTTCATACGGGACAGGAAATGAAAAACTGTTTTTT. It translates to CASSSYGTGNEKLFF.

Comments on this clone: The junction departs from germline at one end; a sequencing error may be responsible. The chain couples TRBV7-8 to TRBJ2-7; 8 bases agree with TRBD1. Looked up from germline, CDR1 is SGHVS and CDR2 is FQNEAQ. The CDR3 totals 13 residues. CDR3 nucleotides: TGTGCCAGCAGCTTAGCGGAGGACAGGGAACTGGACTTC. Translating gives CASSLAEDRELDF.